This paragraph reports one T cell receptor beta chain. Its antigen is currently unknown. The donors were members of the roughly 130-subject validation cohort (separate from the approximately 670-subject first cohort). Assay used: immunoSEQ multiplex PCR; TCRdb lists only in-frame clones, some missing. The data hold 250,000 to 400,000 clones, with nearly 90% observed a single time. The sample is drawn from a study of cytomegalovirus exposure and HLA in healthy donors. Study conclusions and caveats: The study put 150 or so TCR beta chains on its list as cytomegalovirus-associated.

Trimming stripped 1 base from V and 2 bases from J, with 8 bases between. The CDR3 has 14 residues. The germline gives CDR1 LNHNV, CDR2 YYDKDF (reference sequence). This receptor was taken from a man in his thirties or forties in good health and CMV-seronegative. Sample: PBMCs. The chain uses TRBV15 and TRBJ1-2; D call uncertain. The CDR3 loop is CATSRVRENYGYTF. The CDR3 nucleotides read TGTGCCACCAGCAGAGTTAGAGAAAACTATGGCTACACCTTC.